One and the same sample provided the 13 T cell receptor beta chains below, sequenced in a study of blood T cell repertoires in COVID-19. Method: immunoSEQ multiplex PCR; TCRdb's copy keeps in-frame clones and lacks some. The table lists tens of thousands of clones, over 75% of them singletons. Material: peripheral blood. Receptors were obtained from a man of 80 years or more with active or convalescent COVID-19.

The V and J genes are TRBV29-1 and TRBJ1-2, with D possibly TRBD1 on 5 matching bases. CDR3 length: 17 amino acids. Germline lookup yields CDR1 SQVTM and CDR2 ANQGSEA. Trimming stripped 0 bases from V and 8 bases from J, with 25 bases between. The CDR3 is CSVEEIWQGRDYRGYTF. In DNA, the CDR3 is TGCAGCGTTGAAGAGATCTGGCAGGGCAGGGATTATCGAGGCTACACCTTC.

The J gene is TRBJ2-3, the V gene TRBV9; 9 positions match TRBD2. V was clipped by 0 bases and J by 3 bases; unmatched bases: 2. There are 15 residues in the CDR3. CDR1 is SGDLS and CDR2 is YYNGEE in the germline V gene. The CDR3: CASSVVTSGTDTQYF. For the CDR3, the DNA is TGTGCCAGCAGCGTAGTCACTAGCGGGACAGATACGCAGTATTTT.

CDR3 loop: CASSQTGRTEAFF. The CDR3 nucleotides are TGTGCCAGCAGCCAGACCGGGAGGACTGAAGCTTTCTTT. This rearrangement joins TRBV11-2 to TRBJ1-1, with unresolved D. Germline CDR1 is SGHAT and CDR2 is FQNNGV. There are 13 residues in the CDR3. V lost 5 bases to trimming and J lost 5 bases, with 12 bases between them.

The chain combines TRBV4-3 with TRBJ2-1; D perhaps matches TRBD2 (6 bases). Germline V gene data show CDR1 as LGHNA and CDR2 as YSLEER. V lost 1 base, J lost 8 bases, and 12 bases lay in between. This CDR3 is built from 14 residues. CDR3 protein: CASSQVRGGDEQFF. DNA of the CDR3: TGCGCCAGCAGCCAAGTCCGGGGAGGAGATGAGCAGTTCTTC.

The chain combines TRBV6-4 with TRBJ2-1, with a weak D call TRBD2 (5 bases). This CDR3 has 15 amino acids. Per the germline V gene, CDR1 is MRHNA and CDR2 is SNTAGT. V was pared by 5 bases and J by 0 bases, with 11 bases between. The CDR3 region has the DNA TGTGCCAGCAGTAGGGAGTGGGACTCCTACAATGAGCAGTTCTTC. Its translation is CASSREWDSYNEQFF.

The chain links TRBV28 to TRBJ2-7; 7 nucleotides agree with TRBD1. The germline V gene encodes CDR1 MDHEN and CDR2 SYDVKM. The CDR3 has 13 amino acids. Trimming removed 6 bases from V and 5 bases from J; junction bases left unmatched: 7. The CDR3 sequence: CASSRTGTNEQYF. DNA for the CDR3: TGTGCCAGCAGCCGGACAGGAACTAACGAGCAGTACTTC. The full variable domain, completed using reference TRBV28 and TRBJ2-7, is DVKVTQSSRYLVKRTGEKVFLECVQDMDHENMFWYRQDPGLGLRLIYFSYDVKMKEKGDIPEGYSVSREKKERFSLILESASTNQTSMYLCASSRTGTNEQYFGPGTRLTVT.

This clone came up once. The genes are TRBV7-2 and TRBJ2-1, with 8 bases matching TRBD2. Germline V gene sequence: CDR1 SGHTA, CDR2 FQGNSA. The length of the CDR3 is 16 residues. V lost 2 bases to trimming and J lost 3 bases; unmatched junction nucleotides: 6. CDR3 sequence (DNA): TGTGCCAGCAGCTTAACCCGGACTAGCAACTACAATGAGCAGTTCTTC. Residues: CASSLTRTSNYNEQFF. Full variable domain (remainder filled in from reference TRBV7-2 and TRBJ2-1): GAGVSQSPSNKVTEKGKDVELRCDPISGHTALYWYRQSLGQGLEFLIYFQGNSAPDKSGLPSDRFSAERTGGSVSTLTIQRTQQEDSAVYLCASSLTRTSNYNEQFFGPGTRLTVL.

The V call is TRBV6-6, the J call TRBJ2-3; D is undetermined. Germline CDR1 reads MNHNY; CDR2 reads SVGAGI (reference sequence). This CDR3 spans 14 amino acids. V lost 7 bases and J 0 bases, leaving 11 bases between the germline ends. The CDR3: CASTDTSSTDTQYF. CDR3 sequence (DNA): TGTGCCAGCACCGACACCTCCAGCACAGATACGCAGTATTTT.

Written as DNA, the CDR3 is TGTGCCAGCAGTTTAAAACAGGGGGCGTTTGCGGGAGGAGCTTCCGAGCAGTACTTC. Amino acids: CASSLKQGAFAGGASEQYF. The chain employs TRBV27 and TRBJ2-7; weak D call: TRBD1 (9 bases). The V and J ends lost 2 bases and 6 bases respectively, with 29 bases between them. The length of the CDR3 is 19 residues. Germline V gene data show CDR1 as MNHEY and CDR2 as SMNVEV (reference sequence).

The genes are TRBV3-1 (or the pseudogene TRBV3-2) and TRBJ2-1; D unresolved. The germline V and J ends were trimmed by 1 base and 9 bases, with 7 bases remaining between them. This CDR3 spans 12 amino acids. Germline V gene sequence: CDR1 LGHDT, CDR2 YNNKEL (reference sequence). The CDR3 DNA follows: TGTGCCAGCAGCCAAGCAGGTGTTGAGCAGTTCTTC. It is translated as CASSQAGVEQFF.

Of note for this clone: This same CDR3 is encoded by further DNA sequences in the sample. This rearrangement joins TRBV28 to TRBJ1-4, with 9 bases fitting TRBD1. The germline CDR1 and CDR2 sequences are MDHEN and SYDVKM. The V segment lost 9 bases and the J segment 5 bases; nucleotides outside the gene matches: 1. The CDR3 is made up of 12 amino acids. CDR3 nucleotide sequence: TGTGCCAGTACAGGGGGCAATGAAAAACTGTTTTTT. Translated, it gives CASTGGNEKLFF.

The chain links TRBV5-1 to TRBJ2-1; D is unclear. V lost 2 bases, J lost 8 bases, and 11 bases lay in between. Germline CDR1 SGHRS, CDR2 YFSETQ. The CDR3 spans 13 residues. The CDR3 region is CASSFQDFYEQFF. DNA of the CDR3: TGCGCCAGCAGCTTTCAGGATTTCTATGAGCAGTTCTTC.

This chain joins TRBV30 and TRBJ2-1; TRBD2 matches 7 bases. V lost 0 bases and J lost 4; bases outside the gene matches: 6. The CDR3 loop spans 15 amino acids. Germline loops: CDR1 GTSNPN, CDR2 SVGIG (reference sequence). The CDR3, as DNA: TGTGCCTGGAGTGTAGGAGCGGGGACTTACAATGAGCAGTTCTTC. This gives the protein CAWSVGAGTYNEQFF.